This record looks at one T cell receptor (beta chain) sequence and its context. Clinical symptoms, serum thyroxine and TRAb, thyroid ultrasound and orbital computed tomography were used for the diagnoses. This entry belongs to a study of T cells in Graves' hyperthyroidism and ophthalmopathy. Background on the study: Staff took peripheral blood when the initial diagnosis was made, before any treatment began.

Researchers amplified the TCR beta CDR3 regions from RNA transcripts. Using the HTBI primer set, a first-round RT-PCR was run on the TCR CDR3. TCRdb independently ran MiXCR on the multiplex PCR reads; one entry per CDR3 protein. The sample lists around 350,000 distinct CDR3 sequences; approximately 13% were seen once. The sample was blood. The receptor comes from a woman under 30 with Graves' hyperthyroidism.

CDR3 amino acids: CASAGQGIARLHF. The CDR3 DNA is TGTGCCAGTGCCGGGCAGGGAATTGCACGCCTCCACTTT. V usage is TRBV6-1 and J usage is TRBJ1-6, with D tentatively TRBD1 (5 bases). CDR3 length: 13 amino acids. Trimming took off 9 bases at V and 15 bases at J, with 21 bases between the two ends. Germline V CDR1 and CDR2: MNHNS, SASEGT.